Shown below are 14 T cell receptor beta chains from a single sample sequenced in a study of cytomegalovirus exposure and HLA in healthy donors. Both 60 Vbeta primers and 13 Jbeta primers went into the PCR. TCRdb keeps only in-frame clones here, not all; method: immunoSEQ multiplex PCR. Among around 230,000 clones listed, roughly 79% were seen once. The sequencing input was PBMCs. All receptors come from a male donor in good health and CMV-seronegative.

J is TRBJ2-7 and V is TRBV19; 7 positions agree with TRBD2. Germline-derived CDR1 and CDR2 are LNHDA and SQIVND (reference sequence). This CDR3 is built from 14 residues. With 3 bases clipped from V and 11 bases from J, the junction kept 13 bases outside the gene matches. The CDR3 region has the DNA TGTGCCAGTAGTATCCCCGGTGGGGCGGGAGAGGAGTACTTC. Amino acids: CASSIPGGAGEEYF.

This sequence joins TRBV12-5 and TRBJ1-5; 7 bases are a match to TRBD1. CDR3 length: 19 residues. V was clipped by 4 bases and J by 5 bases; unmatched bases: 20. Germline V gene lookup returns CDR1 LGHNT and CDR2 FRNRAP. The CDR3 is CASGSRERLGQPLDQPQHF. The CDR3 nucleotides are TGTGCTAGTGGTTCGAGAGAGAGATTGGGACAGCCCTTGGATCAGCCCCAGCATTTT.

V is TRBV7-9 and J is TRBJ2-5; possible D gene TRBD1, 5 bases. Trimming shortened V by 1 base and J by 1 base, and 10 bases separated the two germline ends. The CDR3 is 15 amino acids. CDR1 is SEHNR and CDR2 is FQNEAQ in the germline V gene (reference sequence). CDR3 region: CASSLEGKAQETQYF. The CDR3 region has the DNA TGTGCCAGCAGCTTAGAGGGGAAAGCCCAAGAGACCCAGTACTTC.

V and J are TRBV9 and TRBJ1-4; D is unresolved. The CDR3 has 14 residues. Trimming cost V 4 bases and J 7 bases, with 14 bases left between them. Germline V gene lookup returns CDR1 SGDLS and CDR2 YYNGEE. CDR3 sequence: CASSRTGAGEKLFF. The CDR3 DNA reads TGTGCCAGCAGCCGGACGGGAGCGGGTGAAAAACTGTTTTTT.

This chain connects TRBV5-1 to TRBJ2-2, with 8 bases lining up with TRBD2. V lost 5 bases, J lost 4 bases, and 7 bases stayed unmatched. Germline CDR1 and CDR2: SGHRS and YFSETQ. The CDR3 totals 15 residues. CDR3 amino acids: CASSFSGAVTGELFF. CDR3 DNA: TGCGCCAGCAGTTTTAGCGGGGCCGTCACCGGGGAGCTGTTTTTT.

The genes are TRBV5-1 and TRBJ2-3, with D unclear. Germline V gene sequence: CDR1 SGHRS, CDR2 YFSETQ. V was pared by 4 bases and J by 0 bases, with 6 bases between. CDR3 length: 13 amino acids. The CDR3 is CASSKASTDTQYF. The CDR3 bases are TGCGCCAGCAGCAAAGCTAGCACAGATACGCAGTATTTT. The complete variable domain, with remaining parts taken from reference TRBV5-1 and TRBJ2-3, reads KAGVTQTPRYLIKTRGQQVTLSCSPISGHRSVSWYQQTPGQGLQFLFEYFSETQRNKGNFPGRFSGRQFSNSRSEMNVSTLELGDSALYLCASSKASTDTQYFGPGTRLTVL.

The gene calls are TRBV6-6 and TRBJ2-1; D uncertain. The germline V and J ends were trimmed by 0 bases and 3 bases, with 12 bases remaining between them. The CDR3 consists of 16 residues. Germline V lookup: CDR1 MNHNY, CDR2 SVGAGI (reference sequence). CDR3 residues: CASSYSKRRIYNEQFF. CDR3 coding DNA: TGTGCCAGCAGTTACTCAAAGCGTCGAATCTACAATGAGCAGTTCTTC.

V is TRBV5-4 and J is TRBJ2-7; 10 positions match TRBD2. This CDR3 has 15 residues. CDR1 is SGHNT, CDR2 YYREEE, per germline (reference sequence). J lost 3 bases, V lost 0 bases, and 3 bases had no gene match. CDR3: CASSLAASGSYEQYF. The CDR3 nucleotides read TGTGCCAGCAGCTTGGCGGCTAGCGGGAGCTACGAGCAGTACTTC. The full variable domain, its missing parts supplied by reference TRBV5-4 and TRBJ2-7, is ETGVTQSPTHLIKTRGQQVTLRCSSQSGHNTVSWYQQALGQGPQFIFQYYREEENGRGNFPPRFSGLQFPNYSSELNVNALELDDSALYLCASSLAASGSYEQYFGPGTRLTVT.

The chain uses TRBV6-6 and TRBJ2-7, with 7 bases that match TRBD2. This CDR3 is built from 14 residues. Trimming took 7 bases from V and 0 from J; bases not matched to a gene: 6. Germline CDR1 MNHNY, CDR2 SVGAGI (reference sequence). The CDR3 nucleotides are TGTGCCAGCACCTCGGGGGAGGGCTCCTACGAGCAGTACTTC. Translation: CASTSGEGSYEQYF.

V usage is TRBV15 and J usage is TRBJ1-1, with 9 bases lining up with TRBD1. The CDR3 has 16 amino acids. The V segment lost 2 bases and the J segment 6 bases; nucleotides outside the gene matches: 10. Germline CDR1 and CDR2: LNHNV and YYDKDF (reference sequence). The CDR3 region has the DNA TGTGCCACCAGCAGAAAGGGCCAGGACAGGGGCTCTGAAGCTTTCTTT. Its protein product is CATSRKGQDRGSEAFF.

The V gene is TRBV4-3, the J gene TRBJ2-1; 9 bases match TRBD2. CDR1 LGHNA and CDR2 YSLEER come from the germline V gene. The CDR3 totals 16 residues. Trimming cost V 2 bases and J 4 bases; bases outside gene matches: 6. The CDR3 coding sequence is TGCGCCAGCAGCCAACATCCTAGCGGGGCGTACAATGAGCAGTTCTTC. The encoded protein is CASSQHPSGAYNEQFF.

This clone was observed a handful of times. The chain couples TRBV5-5 to TRBJ1-1; D may be TRBD1 (6 bases). This CDR3 region has 14 residues. Per germline, CDR1 SGHKS and CDR2 YYEKEE (reference sequence). V dropped 1 base and J dropped 0 bases, with 7 bases sitting between them. CDR3 bases: TGTGCCAGCAGCTTGCACAGGGTGAACACTGAAGCTTTCTTT. It yields the protein CASSLHRVNTEAFF.

The chain carries TRBV27 and TRBJ2-2, with 7 nucleotides matching TRBD2. The CDR3 is 18 amino acids. The ends lost 0 bases at V and 4 bases at J; junction bases unmatched: 11. CDR1 and CDR2 (germline): MNHEY, SMNVEV (reference sequence). CDR3 DNA: TGTGCCAGCAGTTTATCCCGGGAGGCCCTTAAGGGCACCGGGGAGCTGTTTTTT. This translates into CASSLSREALKGTGELFF.

The CDR3 loop reads CASSLGSGGEKLFF. The CDR3 coding sequence is TGTGCCAGCAGCTTAGGTTCGGGGGGTGAAAAACTGTTTTTT. This rearrangement joins TRBV7-9 to TRBJ1-4; D possibly corresponds to TRBD1 (5 bases). The V and J ends lost 1 base and 7 bases respectively, with 10 bases between them. The germline gives CDR1 SEHNR, CDR2 FQNEAQ (reference sequence). The CDR3 totals 14 residues.